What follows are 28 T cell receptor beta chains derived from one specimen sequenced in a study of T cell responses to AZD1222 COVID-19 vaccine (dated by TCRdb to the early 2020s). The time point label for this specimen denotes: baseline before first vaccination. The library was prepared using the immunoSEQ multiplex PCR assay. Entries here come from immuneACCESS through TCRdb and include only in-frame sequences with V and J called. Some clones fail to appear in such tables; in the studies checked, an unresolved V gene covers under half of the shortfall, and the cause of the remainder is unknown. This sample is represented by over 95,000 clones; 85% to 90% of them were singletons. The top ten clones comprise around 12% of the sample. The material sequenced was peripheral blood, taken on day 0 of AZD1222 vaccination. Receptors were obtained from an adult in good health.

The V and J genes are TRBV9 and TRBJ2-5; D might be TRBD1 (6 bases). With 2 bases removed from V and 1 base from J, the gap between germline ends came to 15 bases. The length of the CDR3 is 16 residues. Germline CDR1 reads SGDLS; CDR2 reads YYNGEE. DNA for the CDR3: TGTGCCAGCAGCGTCTCCCCCTCGACAGGCCAAGAGACCCAGTACTTC. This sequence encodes CASSVSPSTGQETQYF. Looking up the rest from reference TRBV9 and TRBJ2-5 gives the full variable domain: DSGVTQTPKHLITATGQRVTLRCSPRSGDLSVYWYQQSLDQGLQFLIQYYNGEERAKGNILERFSAQQFPDLHSELNLSSLELGDSALYFCASSVSPSTGQETQYFGPGTRLLVL.

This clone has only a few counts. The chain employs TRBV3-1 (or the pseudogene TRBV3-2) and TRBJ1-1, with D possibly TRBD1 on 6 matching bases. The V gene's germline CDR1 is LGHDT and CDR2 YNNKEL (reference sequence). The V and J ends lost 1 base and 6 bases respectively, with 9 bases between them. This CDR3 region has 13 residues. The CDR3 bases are TGTGCCAGCAGCCAAGTGAGACAGGCTGAAGCTTTCTTT. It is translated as CASSQVRQAEAFF.

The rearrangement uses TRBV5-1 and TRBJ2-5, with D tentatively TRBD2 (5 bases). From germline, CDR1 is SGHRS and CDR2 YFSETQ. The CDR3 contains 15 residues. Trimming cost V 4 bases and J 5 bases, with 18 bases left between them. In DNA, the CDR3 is TGCGCCAGCAGCCATACCCGGTCGCCGGGGGAGACCCAGTACTTC. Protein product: CASSHTRSPGETQYF.

Here the CDR3 reads CASSVDPSGRAQYF. CDR3 nucleotides: TGTGCCAGCAGCGTAGATCCTAGCGGGAGGGCCCAGTACTTC. The chain carries TRBV9 and TRBJ2-5; 12 nucleotides line up with TRBD2. This CDR3 spans 14 amino acids. CDR1 is SGDLS, CDR2 YYNGEE, per germline. The trim removed 0 bases at V and 9 bases at J, leaving 3 bases unmatched.

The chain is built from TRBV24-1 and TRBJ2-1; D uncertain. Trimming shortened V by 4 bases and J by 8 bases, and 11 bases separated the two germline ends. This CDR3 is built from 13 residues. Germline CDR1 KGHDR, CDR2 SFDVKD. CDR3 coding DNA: TGTGCCACCAGTGACTACCCAAAACATGAGCAGTTCTTC. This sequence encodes CATSDYPKHEQFF.

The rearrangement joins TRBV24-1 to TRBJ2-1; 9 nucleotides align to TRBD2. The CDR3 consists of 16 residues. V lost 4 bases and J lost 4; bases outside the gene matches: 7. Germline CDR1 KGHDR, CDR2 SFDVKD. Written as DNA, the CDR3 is TGTGCCACCAGTGACTCCGGGACTAGCCAGTACAATGAGCAGTTCTTC. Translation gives CATSDSGTSQYNEQFF.

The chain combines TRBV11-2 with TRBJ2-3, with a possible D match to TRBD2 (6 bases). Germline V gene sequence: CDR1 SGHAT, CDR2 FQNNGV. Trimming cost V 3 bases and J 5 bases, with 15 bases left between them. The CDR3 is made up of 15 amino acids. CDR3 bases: TGTGCCAGCAGCTTGGGGGGAGAGCCAGGAGATACGCAGTATTTT. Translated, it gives CASSLGGEPGDTQYF.

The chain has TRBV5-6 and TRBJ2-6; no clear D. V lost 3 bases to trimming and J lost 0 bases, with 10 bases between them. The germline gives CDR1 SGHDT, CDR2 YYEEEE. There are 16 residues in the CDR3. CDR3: CASSSRAPSGANVLTF. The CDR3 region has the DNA TGTGCCAGCAGCTCCCGGGCCCCCTCTGGGGCCAACGTCCTGACTTTC. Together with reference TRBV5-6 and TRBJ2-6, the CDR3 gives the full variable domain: DAGVTQSPTHLIKTRGQQVTLRCSPKSGHDTVSWYQQALGQGPQFIFQYYEEEERQRGNFPDRFSGHQFPNYSSELNVNALLLGDSALYLCASSSRAPSGANVLTFGAGSRLTVL.

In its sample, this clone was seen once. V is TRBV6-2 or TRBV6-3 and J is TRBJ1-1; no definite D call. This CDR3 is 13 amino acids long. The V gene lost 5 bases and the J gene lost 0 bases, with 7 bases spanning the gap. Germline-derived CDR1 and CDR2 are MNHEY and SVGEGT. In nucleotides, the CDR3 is TGTGCCAGCAGTAACGGACTGAACACTGAAGCTTTCTTT. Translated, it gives CASSNGLNTEAFF.

CDR3 sequence reads: CASSQDLGEYEQYF. The CDR3 DNA reads TGCGCCAGCAGCCAAGATTTGGGGGAGTACGAGCAGTACTTC. The chain is built from TRBV4-3 and TRBJ2-7; D tentatively reads TRBD1 or TRBD2 (5 bases each). The CDR3 length is 14 residues. Germline V gives CDR1 LGHNA, CDR2 YSLEER. V was clipped by 0 bases and J by 4 bases, with 10 bases between them.

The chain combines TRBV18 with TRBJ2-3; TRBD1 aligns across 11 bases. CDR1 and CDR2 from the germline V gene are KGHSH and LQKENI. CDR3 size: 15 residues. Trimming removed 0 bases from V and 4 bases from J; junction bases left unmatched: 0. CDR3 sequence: CASSPPGQGADTQYF. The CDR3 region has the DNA TGTGCCAGCTCACCACCGGGACAGGGGGCAGATACGCAGTATTTT.

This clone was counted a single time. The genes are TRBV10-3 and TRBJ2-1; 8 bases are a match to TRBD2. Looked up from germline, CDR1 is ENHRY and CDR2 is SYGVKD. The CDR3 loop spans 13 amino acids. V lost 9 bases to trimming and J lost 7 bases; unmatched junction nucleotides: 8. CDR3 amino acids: CAIQRERENEQFF. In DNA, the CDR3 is TGTGCCATTCAGCGGGAGAGGGAAAATGAGCAGTTCTTC.

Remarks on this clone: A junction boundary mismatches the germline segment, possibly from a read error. CDR3 sequence reads: CSVAGTSTNTQYF. The DNA of the CDR3 is TGCAGCGTCGCAGGGACATCCACAAATACGCAGTATTTT. The chain joins TRBV29-1 to TRBJ2-3; TRBD1 might be the D (6 bases). CDR3 length: 13 amino acids. In germline, CDR1 is SQVTM, CDR2 ANQGSEA.

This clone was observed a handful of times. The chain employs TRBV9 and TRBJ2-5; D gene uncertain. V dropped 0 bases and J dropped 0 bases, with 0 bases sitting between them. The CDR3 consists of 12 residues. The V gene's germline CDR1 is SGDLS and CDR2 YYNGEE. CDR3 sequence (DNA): TGTGCCAGCAGCGTAGACCAAGAGACCCAGTACTTC. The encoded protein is CASSVDQETQYF.

The CDR3 sequence is CASSSQLEGEQYF. The CDR3 DNA follows: TGTGCCAGCAGTTCCCAGTTGGAGGGAGAGCAGTACTTC. The genes are TRBV2 and TRBJ2-7; D is perhaps TRBD2 (6 bases). This CDR3 has 13 amino acids. Germline V gene lookup returns CDR1 SNHLY and CDR2 FYNNEI. V lost 5 bases and J lost 7, with 15 bases in between.

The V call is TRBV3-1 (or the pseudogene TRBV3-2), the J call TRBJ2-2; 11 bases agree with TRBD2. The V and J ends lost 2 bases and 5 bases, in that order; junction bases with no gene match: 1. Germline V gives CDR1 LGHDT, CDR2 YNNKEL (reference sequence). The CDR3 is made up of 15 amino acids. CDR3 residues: CASSQRTSGTGELFF. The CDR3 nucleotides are TGTGCCAGCAGCCAAAGGACTAGCGGGACCGGGGAGCTGTTTTTT.

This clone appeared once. DNA of the CDR3: TGTGCCAGCAGTGCCCGGGGGGGCGGGTCCTACGAGCAGTACTTC. It translates to CASSARGGGSYEQYF. V gene TRBV28 combines with J gene TRBJ2-7, with 8 bases that match TRBD2. The CDR3 is 15 residues long. Germline assignment: CDR1 MDHEN and CDR2 SYDVKM. J gave up 1 base and V 5 bases, and 7 bases lay outside the gene matches. The full variable domain, its missing parts supplied by reference TRBV28 and TRBJ2-7, is DVKVTQSSRYLVKRTGEKVFLECVQDMDHENMFWYRQDPGLGLRLIYFSYDVKMKEKGDIPEGYSVSREKKERFSLILESASTNQTSMYLCASSARGGGSYEQYFGPGTRLTVT.

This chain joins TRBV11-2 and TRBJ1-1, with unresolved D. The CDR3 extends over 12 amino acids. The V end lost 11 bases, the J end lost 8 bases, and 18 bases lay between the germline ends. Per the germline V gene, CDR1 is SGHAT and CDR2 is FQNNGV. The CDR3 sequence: CARDNWVSEAFF. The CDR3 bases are TGTGCCCGGGATAACTGGGTTAGCGAAGCTTTCTTT.

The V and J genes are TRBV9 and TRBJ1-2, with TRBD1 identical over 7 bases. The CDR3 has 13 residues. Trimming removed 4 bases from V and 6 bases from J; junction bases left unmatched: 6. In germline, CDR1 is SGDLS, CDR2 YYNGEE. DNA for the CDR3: TGTGCCAGCAGCCAGGGGGGACATAATGGCTACACCTTC. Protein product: CASSQGGHNGYTF.

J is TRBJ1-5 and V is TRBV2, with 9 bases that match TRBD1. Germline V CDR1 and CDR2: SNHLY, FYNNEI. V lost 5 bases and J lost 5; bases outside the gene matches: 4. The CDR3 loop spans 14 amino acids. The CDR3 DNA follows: TGTGCCAGCAGTTACAGGGGGCGGGATCAGCCCCAGCATTTT. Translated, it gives CASSYRGRDQPQHF.

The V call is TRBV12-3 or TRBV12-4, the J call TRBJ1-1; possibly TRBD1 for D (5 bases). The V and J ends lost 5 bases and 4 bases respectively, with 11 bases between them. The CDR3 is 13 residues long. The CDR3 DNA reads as TGTGCCAGCAGTCCCTTGGGGCCCACTGAAGCTTTCTTT. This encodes CASSPLGPTEAFF.

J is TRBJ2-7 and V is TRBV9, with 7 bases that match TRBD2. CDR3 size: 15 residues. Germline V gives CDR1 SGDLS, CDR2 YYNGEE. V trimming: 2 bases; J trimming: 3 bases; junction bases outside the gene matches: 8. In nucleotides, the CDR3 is TGTGCCAGCAGCGTTGGGACTACGGGGGACTACGAGCAGTACTTC. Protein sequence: CASSVGTTGDYEQYF.

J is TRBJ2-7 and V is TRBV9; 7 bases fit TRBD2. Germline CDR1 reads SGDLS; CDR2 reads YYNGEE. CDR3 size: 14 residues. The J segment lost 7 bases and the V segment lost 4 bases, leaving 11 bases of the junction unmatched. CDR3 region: CASSPRGGAEEQYF. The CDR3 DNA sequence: TGTGCCAGCAGCCCCCGGGGAGGGGCGGAAGAGCAGTACTTC.

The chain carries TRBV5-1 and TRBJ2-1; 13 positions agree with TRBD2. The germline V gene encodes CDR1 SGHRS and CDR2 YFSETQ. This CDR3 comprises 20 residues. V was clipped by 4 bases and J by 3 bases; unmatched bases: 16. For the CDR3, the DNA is TGCGCCAGCAGCCGTTTTTCCGGGACTAGCGGGGACAACCGCTACAATGAGCAGTTCTTC. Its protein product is CASSRFSGTSGDNRYNEQFF.

CDR3: CASNRAQNNEQFF. CDR3 nucleotide sequence: TGTGCCAGCAACAGGGCCCAGAACAATGAGCAGTTCTTC. The rearrangement links TRBV7-9 to TRBJ2-1; D is possibly TRBD1 (6 bases). The CDR3 loop spans 13 amino acids. The germline gives CDR1 SEHNR, CDR2 FQNEAQ (reference sequence). The V end lost 7 bases, the J end lost 5 bases, and 12 bases lay between the germline ends.

The CDR3 here is CASSSPSTDTQYF. The CDR3 nucleotides read TGTGCCAGCAGCTCCCCTAGCACAGATACGCAGTATTTT. The V gene is TRBV7-9, the J gene TRBJ2-3; D not certain. V lost 4 bases and J lost 0, with 5 bases in between. CDR1 SEHNR and CDR2 FQNEAQ come from the germline V gene (reference sequence). The CDR3 runs 13 residues.

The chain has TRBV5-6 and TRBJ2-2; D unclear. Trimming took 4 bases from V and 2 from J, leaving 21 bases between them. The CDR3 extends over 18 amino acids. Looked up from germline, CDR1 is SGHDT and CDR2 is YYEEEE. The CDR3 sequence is CASSGLKRIQYNTGELFF. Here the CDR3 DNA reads TGTGCCAGCAGCGGGCTGAAGCGTATCCAATACAACACCGGGGAGCTGTTTTTT.

CDR3 nucleotides: TGTGCCAGCAGTTACCCCGGACTAGCGAGATCGAATGAGCAGTTCTTC. Translating it yields CASSYPGLARSNEQFF. The chain recombines TRBV6-2 or TRBV6-3 with TRBJ2-1, with 9 positions matching TRBD2. Germline-derived CDR1 and CDR2 are MNHEY and SVGEGT. The junction had 9 bases not matched to a gene; V was cut back by 2 bases and J by 7 bases. The CDR3 length is 16 residues.